This TCR beta chain was retrieved from a study of T cells expressing NK-cell markers. On the study more broadly: The study drew TCR beta repertoires from sorted CD3+CD56+NKG2C+, CD3+CD56+NKG2C- and CD3+CD56-NKG2C+ T cells.

On this clonotype: Its antigen is not identified.

5'RACE template switching built TCR beta cDNA with unique molecular identifiers. For each CDR3 protein, TCRdb gives one entry from its re-call of the 5' RACE reads, without DNA. The sample is made up of under 500,000 distinct CDR3 sequences, and the top ten hold 6% to 9.5% of it. General study findings and limits: Expanded clones of NKG2C+ T cells had an unclear HCMV specificity. In a group of 5 or 6 donors, dominant NKG2C+ clonotypes represented 1.0-7.0% of CD8+ T cells.

The CDR3 contains 16 residues. Germline V gene data show CDR1 as SGDLS and CDR2 as YYNGEE. Source material: blood T cells: a sorted CD56 or NKG2C T cell subset, CD4+ or CD8+ T cells, or bulk PBMC T cells (not recorded which). This chain connects TRBV9 to TRBJ2-3; with no DNA, the TCRdb D assignment of TRBD1 cannot be verified. The sequence was obtained from a woman aged 18 to 69 in good health. The CDR3 sequence is CASSVGGGPGTDTQYF.